This T cell receptor (beta chain) is drawn from a study of beta chain features in type 1 diabetes. Per the germline V gene, CDR1 is SGHVS and CDR2 is FNYEAQ. Trimming left V 6 bases short and J 2 bases short, with 13 bases between. The CDR3 runs to 14 residues. All of the isolated RNA was reverse transcribed, so expressed TCRB transcripts were sequenced. The repertoire was sequenced with immunoSEQ multiplex PCR; TCRdb's copy has only in-frame clones and lacks some. The table lists about 70,000 clones, roughly 50% of them singletons. On this clone itself: Its antigen is not identified.

Findings and caveats of the study: Researchers report that Type 1 diabetes patients had moderately but significantly shorter TCRB CDR3s across all four CD4+ subsets.

Sample: central memory CD4+ T cells from blood. The clonotype was recovered from a man aged 25 to 40 with type 1 diabetes. V is TRBV7-6 and J is TRBJ1-2; a possible D gene is TRBD1 (5 bases). Here the CDR3 DNA reads TGTGCCAGCAGTAACGGGCCAGGGAACTATGGCTACACCTTC. Protein sequence: CASSNGPGNYGYTF.